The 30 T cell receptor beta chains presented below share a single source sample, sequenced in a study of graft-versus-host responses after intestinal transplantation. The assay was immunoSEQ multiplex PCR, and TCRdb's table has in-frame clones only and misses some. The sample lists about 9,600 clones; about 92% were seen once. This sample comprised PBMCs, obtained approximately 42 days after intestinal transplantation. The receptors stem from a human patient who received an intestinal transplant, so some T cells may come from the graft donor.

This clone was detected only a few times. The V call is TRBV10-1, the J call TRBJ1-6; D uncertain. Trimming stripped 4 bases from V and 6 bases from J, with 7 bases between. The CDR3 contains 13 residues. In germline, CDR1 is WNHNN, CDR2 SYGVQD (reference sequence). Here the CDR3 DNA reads TGCGCCAGCAGTGCAACAGCTAATTCACCCCTCCACTTT. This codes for CASSATANSPLHF.

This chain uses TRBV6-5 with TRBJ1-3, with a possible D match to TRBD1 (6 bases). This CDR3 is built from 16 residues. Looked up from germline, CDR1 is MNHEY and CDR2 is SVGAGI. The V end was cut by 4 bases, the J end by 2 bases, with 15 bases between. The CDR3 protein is CASSSFPTGTGNTIYF. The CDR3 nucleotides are TGTGCCAGCAGTTCCTTTCCGACAGGAACTGGAAACACCATATATTTT.

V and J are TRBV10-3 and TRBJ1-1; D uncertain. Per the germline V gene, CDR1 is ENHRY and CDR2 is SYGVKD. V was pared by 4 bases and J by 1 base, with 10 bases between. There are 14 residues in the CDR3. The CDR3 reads CAISVSLSNTEAFF. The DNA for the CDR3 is TGTGCCATCAGTGTTTCCCTATCGAACACTGAAGCTTTCTTT.

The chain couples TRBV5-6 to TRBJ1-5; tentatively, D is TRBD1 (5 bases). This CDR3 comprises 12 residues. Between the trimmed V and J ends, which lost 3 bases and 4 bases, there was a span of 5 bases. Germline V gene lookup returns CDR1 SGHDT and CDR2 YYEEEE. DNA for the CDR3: TGTGCCAGCAGCTCAGGGAATCAGCCCCAGCATTTT. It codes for CASSSGNQPQHF.

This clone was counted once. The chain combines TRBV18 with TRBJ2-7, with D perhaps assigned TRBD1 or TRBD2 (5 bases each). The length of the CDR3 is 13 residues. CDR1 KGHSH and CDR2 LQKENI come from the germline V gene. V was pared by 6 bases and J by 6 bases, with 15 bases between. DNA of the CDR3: TGTGCCAGCTCGGATGGGGACGGAGGCGAGCAGTACTTC. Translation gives CASSDGDGGEQYF.

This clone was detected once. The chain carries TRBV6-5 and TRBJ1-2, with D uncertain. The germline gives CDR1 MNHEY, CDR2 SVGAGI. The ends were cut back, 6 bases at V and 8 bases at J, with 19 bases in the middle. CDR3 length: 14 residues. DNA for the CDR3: TGTGCCAGCAGACGCGGACTGACCCTATCCGGCTACACCTTC. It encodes CASRRGLTLSGYTF.

CDR3 nucleotide sequence: TGTGCCAGCAGCGTAGAGAGGGGCGCGGACTATGGCTACACCTTC. Protein product: CASSVERGADYGYTF. The chain is built from TRBV9 and TRBJ1-2, with D possibly being TRBD1 (5 bases). V gave up 0 bases and J gave up 3 bases, with 12 bases separating them. The germline gives CDR1 SGDLS, CDR2 YYNGEE. The CDR3 runs to 15 residues.

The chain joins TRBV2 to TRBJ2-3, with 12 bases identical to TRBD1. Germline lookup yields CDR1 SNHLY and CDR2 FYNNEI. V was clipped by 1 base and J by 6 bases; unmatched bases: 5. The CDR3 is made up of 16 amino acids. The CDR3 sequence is CASSEVGTGGEDTQYF. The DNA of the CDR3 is TGTGCCAGCAGTGAAGTCGGGACAGGGGGCGAGGATACGCAGTATTTT.

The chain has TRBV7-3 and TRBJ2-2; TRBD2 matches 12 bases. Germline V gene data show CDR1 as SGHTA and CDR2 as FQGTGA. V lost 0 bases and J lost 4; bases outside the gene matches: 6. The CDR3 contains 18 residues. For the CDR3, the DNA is TGTGCCAGCAGCTTAACGTCGACTAGCGGGGGCATCACCGGGGAGCTGTTTTTT. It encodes CASSLTSTSGGITGELFF. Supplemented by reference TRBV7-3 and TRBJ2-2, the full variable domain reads GAGVSQTPSNKVTEKGKYVELRCDPISGHTALYWYRQSLGQGPEFLIYFQGTGAADDSGLPNDRFFAVRPEGSVSTLKIQRTERGDSAVYLCASSLTSTSGGITGELFFGEGSRLTVL.

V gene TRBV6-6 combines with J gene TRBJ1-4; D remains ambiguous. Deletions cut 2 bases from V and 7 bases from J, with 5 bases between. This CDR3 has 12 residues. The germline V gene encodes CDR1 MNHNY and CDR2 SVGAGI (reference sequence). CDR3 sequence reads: CASSYVAEKLFF. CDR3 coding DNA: TGTGCCAGCAGTTACGTGGCTGAAAAACTGTTTTTT.

The CDR3 region has the DNA TGTGCCAGCGCGTCCTCTAGGGACGAGCAGTACTTC. It codes for CASASSRDEQYF. The chain recombines TRBV7-2 with TRBJ2-7; no clear D. Trimming cost V 8 bases and J 5 bases, with 13 bases left between them. The CDR3 length is 12 residues. Germline V lookup: CDR1 SGHTA, CDR2 FQGNSA.

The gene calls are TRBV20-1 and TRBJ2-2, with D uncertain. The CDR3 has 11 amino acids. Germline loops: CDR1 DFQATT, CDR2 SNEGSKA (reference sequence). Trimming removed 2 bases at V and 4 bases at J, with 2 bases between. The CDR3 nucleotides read TGCAGTGCTAGAACCACCGGGGAGCTGTTTTTT. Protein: CSARTTGELFF.

The CDR3, as DNA: TGTGCCAGCAGCACCAAAACAGGGGGCCCCACTAACTATGGCTACACCTTC. Its translation: CASSTKTGGPTNYGYTF. The gene calls are TRBV13 and TRBJ1-2; TRBD1 matches 9 bases. J was trimmed by 0 bases and V by 5 bases; bases with no gene match: 10. CDR1 and CDR2 (germline): PRHDT, FYEKMQ (reference sequence). CDR3 length equals 17 residues.

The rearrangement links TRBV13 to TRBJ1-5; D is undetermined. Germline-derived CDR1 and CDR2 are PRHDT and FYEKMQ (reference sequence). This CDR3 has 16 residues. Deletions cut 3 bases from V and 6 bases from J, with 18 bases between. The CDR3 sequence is CASSFSLGVPGQPQHF. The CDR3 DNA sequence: TGTGCCAGCAGCTTCAGTTTAGGCGTCCCGGGTCAGCCCCAGCATTTT.

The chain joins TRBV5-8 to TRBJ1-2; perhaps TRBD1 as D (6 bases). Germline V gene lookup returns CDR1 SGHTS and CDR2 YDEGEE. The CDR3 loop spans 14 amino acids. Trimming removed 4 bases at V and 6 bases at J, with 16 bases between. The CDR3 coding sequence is TGTGCCAGCAGCCGAAGGGGGGTTGGTGATGGCTACACCTTC. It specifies CASSRRGVGDGYTF. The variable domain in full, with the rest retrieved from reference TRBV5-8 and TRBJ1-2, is EAGVTQSPTHLIKTRGQQATLRCSPISGHTSVYWYQQALGLGLQFLLWYDEGEERNRGNFPPRFSGRQFPNYSSELNVNALELEDSALYLCASSRRGVGDGYTFGSGTRLTVV.

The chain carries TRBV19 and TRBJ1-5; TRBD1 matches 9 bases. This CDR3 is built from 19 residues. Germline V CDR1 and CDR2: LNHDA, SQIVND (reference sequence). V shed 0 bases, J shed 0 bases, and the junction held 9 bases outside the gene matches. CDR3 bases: TGTGCCAGTAGTATAGACCCGGGACAGGGTGTTTATAGCAATCAGCCCCAGCATTTT. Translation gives CASSIDPGQGVYSNQPQHF.

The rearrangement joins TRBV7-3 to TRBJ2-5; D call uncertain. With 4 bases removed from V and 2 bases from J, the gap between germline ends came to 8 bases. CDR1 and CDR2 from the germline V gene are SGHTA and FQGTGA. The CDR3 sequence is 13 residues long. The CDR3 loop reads CASSYRPQETQYF. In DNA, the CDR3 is TGTGCCAGCAGCTACCGTCCTCAAGAGACCCAGTACTTC.

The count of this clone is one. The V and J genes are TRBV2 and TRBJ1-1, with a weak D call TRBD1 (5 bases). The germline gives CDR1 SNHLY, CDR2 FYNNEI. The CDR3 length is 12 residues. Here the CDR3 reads CASGTAYTEAFF. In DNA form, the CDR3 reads TGTGCTTCCGGGACGGCCTACACTGAAGCTTTCTTT.

The CDR3 DNA follows: TGCGCCAGCAAGGAACAGGGACCCTCCTACGAGCAGTACTTC. Protein sequence: CASKEQGPSYEQYF. V gene TRBV5-1 combines with J gene TRBJ2-7; D might be TRBD1 (6 bases). This CDR3 spans 14 amino acids. The germline CDR1 and CDR2 sequences are SGHRS and YFSETQ. With 6 bases removed from V and 0 bases from J, the gap between germline ends came to 13 bases. The full variable domain, its missing parts supplied by reference TRBV5-1 and TRBJ2-7, is KAGVTQTPRYLIKTRGQQVTLSCSPISGHRSVSWYQQTPGQGLQFLFEYFSETQRNKGNFPGRFSGRQFSNSRSEMNVSTLELGDSALYLCASKEQGPSYEQYFGPGTRLTVT.

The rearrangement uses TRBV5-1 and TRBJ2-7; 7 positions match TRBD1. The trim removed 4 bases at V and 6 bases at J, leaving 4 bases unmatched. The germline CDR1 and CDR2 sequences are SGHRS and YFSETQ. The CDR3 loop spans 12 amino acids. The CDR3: CASSLTGVEQYF. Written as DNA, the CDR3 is TGCGCCAGCAGCCTCACAGGGGTCGAGCAGTACTTC. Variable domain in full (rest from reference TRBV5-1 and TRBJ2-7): KAGVTQTPRYLIKTRGQQVTLSCSPISGHRSVSWYQQTPGQGLQFLFEYFSETQRNKGNFPGRFSGRQFSNSRSEMNVSTLELGDSALYLCASSLTGVEQYFGPGTRLTVT.

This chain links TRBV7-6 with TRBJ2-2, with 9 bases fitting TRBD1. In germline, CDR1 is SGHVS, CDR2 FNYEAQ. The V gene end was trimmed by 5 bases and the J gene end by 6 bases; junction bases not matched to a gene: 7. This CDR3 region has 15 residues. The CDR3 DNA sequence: TGTGCCAGCAGCCGGACAGGGGCGATTGCCGGGGAGCTGTTTTTT. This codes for CASSRTGAIAGELFF.

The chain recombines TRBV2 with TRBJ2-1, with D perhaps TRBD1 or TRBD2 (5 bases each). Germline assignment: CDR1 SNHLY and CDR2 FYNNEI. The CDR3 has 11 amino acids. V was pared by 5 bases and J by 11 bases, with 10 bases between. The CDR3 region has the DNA TGTGCCAGCAGTCGGGACGCCCAGCAGTTCTTC. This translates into CASSRDAQQFF.

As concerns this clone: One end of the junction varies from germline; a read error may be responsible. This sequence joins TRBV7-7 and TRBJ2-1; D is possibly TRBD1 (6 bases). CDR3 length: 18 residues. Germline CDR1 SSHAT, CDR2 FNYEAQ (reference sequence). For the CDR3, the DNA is TGTGCTAGCAGCTTAGGTCCCGGACAGAGTAGGTCCTACAATGAGCAGTTCTTC. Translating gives CASSLGPGQSRSYNEQFF.

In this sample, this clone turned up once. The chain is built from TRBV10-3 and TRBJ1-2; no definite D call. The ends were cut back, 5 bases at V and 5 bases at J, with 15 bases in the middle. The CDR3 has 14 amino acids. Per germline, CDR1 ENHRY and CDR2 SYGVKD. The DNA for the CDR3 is TGTGCCATCAGTCCCCAGGCGGAGCAGTATGGCTACACCTTC. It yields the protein CAISPQAEQYGYTF.

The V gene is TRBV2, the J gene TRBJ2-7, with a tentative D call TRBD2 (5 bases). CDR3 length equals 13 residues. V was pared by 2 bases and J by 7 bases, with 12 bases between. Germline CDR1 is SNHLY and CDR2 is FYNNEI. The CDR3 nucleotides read TGTGCCAGCAGTGAAACCCTAGCTCGGGAGCAGTACTTC. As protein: CASSETLAREQYF.

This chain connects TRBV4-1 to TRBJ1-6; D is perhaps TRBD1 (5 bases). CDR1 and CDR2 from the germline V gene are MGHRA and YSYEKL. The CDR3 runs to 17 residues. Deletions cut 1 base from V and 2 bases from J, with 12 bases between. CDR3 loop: CASSQGAWGPYNSPLHF. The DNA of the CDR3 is TGCGCCAGCAGCCAAGGGGCCTGGGGACCCTATAATTCACCCCTCCACTTT.

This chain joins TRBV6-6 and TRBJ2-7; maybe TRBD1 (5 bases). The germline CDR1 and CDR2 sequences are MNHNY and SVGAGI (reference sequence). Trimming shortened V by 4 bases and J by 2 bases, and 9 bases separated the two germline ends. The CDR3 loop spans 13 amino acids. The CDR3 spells CASSFGRAYEQYF. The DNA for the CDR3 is TGTGCCAGCAGTTTCGGCAGGGCCTACGAGCAGTACTTC.

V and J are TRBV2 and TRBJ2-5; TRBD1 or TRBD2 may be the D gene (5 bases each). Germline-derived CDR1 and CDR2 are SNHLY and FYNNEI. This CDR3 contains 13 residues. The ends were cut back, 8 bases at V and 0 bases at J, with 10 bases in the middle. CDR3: CASGDGYQETQYF. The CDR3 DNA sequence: TGTGCCAGCGGGGACGGGTACCAAGAGACCCAGTACTTC.

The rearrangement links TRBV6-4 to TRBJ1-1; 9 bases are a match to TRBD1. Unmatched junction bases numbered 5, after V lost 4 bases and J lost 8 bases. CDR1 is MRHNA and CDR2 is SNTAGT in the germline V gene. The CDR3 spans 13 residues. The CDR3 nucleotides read TGTGCCAGCAGTGCACAGGGGGCGTCGGAAGCTTTCTTT. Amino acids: CASSAQGASEAFF.

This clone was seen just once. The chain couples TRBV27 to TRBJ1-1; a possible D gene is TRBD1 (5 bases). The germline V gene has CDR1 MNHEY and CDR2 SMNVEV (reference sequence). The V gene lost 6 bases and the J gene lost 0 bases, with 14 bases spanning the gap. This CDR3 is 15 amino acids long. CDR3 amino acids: CASRGGGTLNTEAFF. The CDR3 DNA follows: TGTGCCAGCAGGGGAGGAGGGACTTTGAACACTGAAGCTTTCTTT.